Listed below are T cell receptor beta chains from one sample, sequenced in a study of T-cell reconstitution after alpha-beta-depleted transplantation in children. TCRdb redid the calling of the PCR reads with MiXCR, one entry per CDR3 protein. The sample shows hundreds of thousands of distinct CDR3 sequences, around 13% of them seen only once. The starting material was PBMCs, mostly from graft donor cells, obtained 360 days after TCRalphabeta/CD19-depleted stem cell transplant. The receptors here all came from a male patient between 5 and 17 years old who had a stem cell transplant for acute myeloid leukemia, so the T cells may come from the graft donor. CDR3s include the opening cysteine and the closing phenylalanine or tryptophan. The D gene is left open where the match is weak. Size is stated for part of the rows, as once, few or many counts, or as a class when the clone is expanded.

v_call,d_call,j_call,clone_size,cdr3_aa,cdr3_nt
TRBV7-9,NA,TRBJ2-1,NA,CASTERGLTYNEQFF,TGTGCCAGCACCGAACGGGGGCTAACCTACAATGAGCAGTTCTTC
TRBV6-5,NA,TRBJ2-7,NA,CASSYSSPAYEQYF,TGTGCCAGCAGTTACTCGAGTCCCGCCTACGAGCAGTACTTC
TRBV9,NA,TRBJ2-2,few,CASSEIMPGELFF,TGTGCCAGCAGTGAGATTATGCCCGGGGAGCTGTTTTTT
TRBV28,TRBD1,TRBJ1-6,many,CASSSNSRTGPNSPLHF,TGTGCCAGCAGTTCAAATAGTCGGACAGGACCGAATTCACCCCTCCACTTT
TRBV29-1,TRBD2,TRBJ2-4,NA,CSVEASGSHIQYF,TGCAGCGTTGAGGCTAGCGGGAGTCACATTCAGTACTTC
TRBV5-1,NA,TRBJ2-1,many,CASNNPGGGSNEQFF,TGCGCCAGCAATAATCCGGGAGGGGGCTCAAATGAGCAGTTCTTC
TRBV20-1,NA,TRBJ2-7,few,CSARDRFFLIGEKGHF,TGCAGTGCTAGAGATCGATTCTTTCTTATTGGGGAGAAAGGGCACTTC
TRBV29-1,NA,TRBJ1-1,NA,CSVEELTAWHTEAFF,TGCAGCGTTGAAGAGTTAACGGCCTGGCACACTGAAGCTTTCTTT
TRBV20-1,NA,TRBJ2-3,NA,CSVSADTQYF,TGCAGTGTGAGTGCAGATACGCAGTATTTT
TRBV28,NA,TRBJ2-7,NA,CASSFVVPSYEQYF,TGTGCCAGCAGTTTTGTCGTACCCTCCTACGAGCAGTACTTC
TRBV4-3,TRBD2,TRBJ2-5,few,CASSQEKAGVGLKTQYF,TGCGCCAGCAGCCAAGAGAAAGCGGGAGTAGGTTTGAAGACCCAGTACTTC
TRBV12-3/TRBV12-4,NA,TRBJ2-4,NA,CASSFKRARANIQYF,TGTGCCAGCAGTTTTAAGAGGGCGAGGGCAAACATTCAGTACTTC
TRBV7-6,TRBD2,TRBJ2-1,few,CASSLGWASGTNEQFF,TGTGCCAGCAGCTTAGGTTGGGCTAGCGGGACTAATGAGCAGTTCTTC
TRBV7-2,NA,TRBJ2-3,NA,CASLDSYRTDTQYF,TGTGCCAGTCTGGACTCCTACCGCACAGATACGCAGTATTTT
TRBV25-1,NA,TRBJ1-2,few,CASTGTDSFHRYGYTF,TGTGCCAGCACCGGGACGGACAGTTTCCATCGGTATGGCTACACCTTC
TRBV28,NA,TRBJ1-1,many,CASSFPAAGGTEAFF,TGTGCCAGCAGTTTTCCGGCCGCCGGTGGGACTGAAGCTTTCTTT
TRBV14,NA,TRBJ2-3,few,CASSILNTDTQYF,TGTGCCAGCAGTATCCTGAACACAGATACGCAGTATTTT
TRBV7-9,NA,TRBJ2-1,NA,CASSPPSGGKQFF,TGTGCCAGCAGTCCACCGTCCGGCGGGAAGCAGTTCTTC
TRBV7-8,TRBD2,TRBJ2-7,NA,CASSLRTSGISTYEQYF,TGTGCCAGCAGCCTACGGACTAGCGGGATAAGTACCTACGAGCAGTACTTC
TRBV20-1,TRBD1,TRBJ2-3,many,CSAQGDRGRDTQYF,TGCAGTGCCCAAGGGGACAGGGGAAGAGATACGCAGTATTTT
TRBV4-3,NA,TRBJ2-3,few,CASSQGLGDTQYF,TGCGCCAGCAGCCAAGGGTTAGGCGATACGCAGTATTTT
TRBV7-2,NA,TRBJ2-7,few,CASSLAGTPTNYEQYF,TGTGCCAGCAGCTTAGCCGGGACTCCCACCAATTACGAGCAGTACTTC
TRBV20-1,TRBD2,TRBJ2-5,few,CSAYPSGTSAWDLQETQYF,TGCAGTGCCTATCCATCCGGGACTAGCGCATGGGATCTCCAAGAGACCCAGTACTTC
TRBV28,NA,TRBJ2-1,NA,CASSSYTEQFF,TGTGCCAGCAGTTCCTACACCGAGCAGTTCTTC
TRBV7-2,NA,TRBJ2-1,few,CASGDGVNEQFF,TGTGCCAGCGGGGATGGAGTCAATGAGCAGTTCTTC
TRBV12-3/TRBV12-4,NA,TRBJ2-5,few,CASSLGTSGGQETQYF,TGTGCCAGCAGTTTGGGGACTTCCGGGGGCCAAGAGACCCAGTACTTC
TRBV28,NA,TRBJ2-7,NA,CASSFEVREQYF,TGTGCCAGCAGTTTTGAAGTTCGGGAGCAGTACTTC
TRBV20-1,TRBD2,TRBJ2-3,few,CSARSLGASGTSSTDTQYF,TGCAGTGCTAGGTCCCTGGGGGCTAGCGGGACCTCTAGCACAGATACGCAGTATTTT
TRBV3-1,NA,TRBJ2-3,many,CASSQVDRTDTQYF,TGTGCCAGCAGCCAAGTGGACCGCACAGATACGCAGTATTTT
TRBV12-3/TRBV12-4,NA,TRBJ2-7,many,CASSRLAYEQYF,TGTGCCAGCAGCCGACTAGCCTACGAGCAGTACTTC
TRBV13,TRBD2,TRBJ2-5,few,CASSLVETSGRFRGETQYF,TGTGCCAGCAGCTTAGTGGAGACTAGCGGGAGGTTTCGCGGAGAGACCCAGTACTTC
TRBV28,NA,TRBJ1-3,many,CASSLAGAGNTIYF,TGTGCCAGCAGTTTAGCGGGAGCTGGAAACACCATATATTTT
TRBV20-1,NA,TRBJ2-1,NA,CSAARGSPTLSSYNEQFF,TGCAGTGCCGCGAGGGGGAGTCCTACACTAAGCTCCTACAATGAGCAGTTCTTC
TRBV20-1,TRBD1,TRBJ1-2,few,CSATRDRGHYGYTF,TGCAGTGCTACCAGGGACAGGGGGCACTATGGCTACACCTTC
TRBV7-2,TRBD2,TRBJ2-7,few,CASSYQGLAGYEQYF,TGTGCCAGCAGCTACCAGGGACTAGCGGGTTACGAGCAGTACTTC
TRBV12-3/TRBV12-4,NA,TRBJ2-7,few,CASSLFGDEQYF,TGTGCCAGCAGTTTGTTCGGCGACGAGCAGTACTTC
TRBV7-2,TRBD2,TRBJ2-7,many,CASSLVPTSGGYYEQYF,TGTGCCAGCAGCTTAGTCCCGACTAGCGGGGGTTACTACGAGCAGTACTTC
TRBV20-1,NA,TRBJ2-3,NA,CSASAGPPGETDTQYF,TGCAGTGCTTCCGCCGGACCGCCAGGGGAGACAGATACGCAGTATTTT
TRBV24-1,TRBD2,TRBJ2-1,NA,CATSDPRDYFGNEQFF,TGTGCCACCAGTGATCCCCGGGACTATTTTGGGAATGAGCAGTTCTTC
TRBV30,TRBD1,TRBJ2-7,few,CAWSAAGGASYEQYF,TGTGCCTGGAGTGCGGCAGGGGGTGCGTCCTACGAGCAGTACTTC
TRBV28,NA,TRBJ1-5,few,CASSRLRPLNQPQHF,TGTGCCAGCAGTCGACTCCGGCCCCTCAATCAGCCCCAGCATTTT
TRBV4-2,NA,TRBJ1-4,few,CASSLSPGVANEKLFF,TGTGCCAGCAGCCTAAGCCCAGGGGTGGCTAATGAAAAACTGTTTTTT
TRBV6-1,TRBD1,TRBJ1-1,few,CASRWTGVGMNTEAFF,TGTGCCAGCAGATGGACAGGGGTAGGGATGAACACTGAAGCTTTCTTT
TRBV29-1,TRBD2,TRBJ2-2,few,CSVDEAGLNTGELFF,TGCAGCGTTGATGAAGCGGGACTGAACACCGGGGAGCTGTTTTTT
TRBV28,TRBD2,TRBJ2-7,NA,CASSLSGTSSYEQYF,TGTGCCAGCAGTTTATCGGGGACTAGTTCCTACGAGCAGTACTTC
TRBV28,NA,TRBJ1-3,few,CASSALPRFPGNTIYF,TGTGCCAGCAGTGCCCTCCCCCGGTTCCCTGGAAACACCATATATTTT
TRBV7-2,TRBD2,TRBJ2-1,few,CASSFGSGRDNNNEQFF,TGTGCCAGCAGCTTTGGAAGCGGGAGAGACAACAACAATGAGCAGTTCTTC
TRBV27,TRBD2,TRBJ2-1,many,CASTPGTSGTNEQFF,TGTGCCAGCACCCCAGGGACTAGCGGGACTAATGAGCAGTTCTTC
TRBV29-1,TRBD2,TRBJ2-1,many,CSAQGLAYNEQFF,TGCAGCGCTCAGGGACTAGCGTACAATGAGCAGTTCTTC
TRBV12-3/TRBV12-4,NA,TRBJ2-1,NA,CAIKTGANYYNEQFF,TGTGCCATCAAGACGGGGGCAAACTACTACAATGAGCAGTTCTTC
TRBV27,TRBD2,TRBJ2-2,few,CASSLGEVAGKLNTGELFF,TGTGCCAGCAGTTTAGGAGAGGTAGCGGGAAAATTGAACACCGGGGAGCTGTTTTTT
TRBV11-2,NA,TRBJ2-1,few,CASSLKDSFSSYNEQFF,TGTGCCAGCAGCTTGAAGGACTCTTTTAGCTCCTACAATGAGCAGTTCTTC
TRBV12-3/TRBV12-4,NA,TRBJ2-1,few,CASSSPSWNGNEQFF,TGTGCCAGCAGTTCACCTAGCTGGAACGGCAATGAGCAGTTCTTC
TRBV20-1,NA,TRBJ2-2,many,CSARLIWGGISGELFF,TGCAGTGCTAGACTTATCTGGGGAGGAATAAGCGGGGAGCTGTTTTTT
TRBV5-1,NA,TRBJ1-2,NA,CASRLYVGAVYGYTF,TGCGCCAGCAGACTTTATGTAGGGGCGGTCTATGGCTACACCTTC